This T cell receptor (beta chain) was sequenced in a study of CXCR4 blockade with PD-1 therapy in pancreatic cancer. Concerning this clone: Antigen specificity is unknown.

Study conclusions and caveats: Convergent selection by common tumor antigens was suggested by nucleotide rearrangement counts. Only TCRbeta chains were sequenced here. Tumor clonality averaged roughly 0.15 versus 0.05 in healthy blood, not predicting survival.

The archived tumor blocks came from patients without neoadjuvant therapy before resection. Germline V CDR1 and CDR2: SGHRS, YFSETQ. Trimming cost V 4 bases and J 3 bases, with 16 bases left between them. The CDR3 totals 15 residues. The repertoire was sequenced with immunoSEQ multiplex PCR; TCRdb's copy has only in-frame clones and lacks some. The table lists approximately 2,500 clones, 40% of them singletons. The gene calls are TRBV5-1 and TRBJ1-1, with D unresolved. The sequencing input was tumor tissue. The receptor was derived from a human donor with pancreatic ductal adenocarcinoma. The CDR3 loop is CASSPGWKDDTEAFF. DNA of the CDR3: TGCGCCAGCAGCCCCGGTTGGAAGGATGACACTGAAGCTTTCTTT. The variable domain in full, with the rest retrieved from reference TRBV5-1 and TRBJ1-1, is KAGVTQTPRYLIKTRGQQVTLSCSPISGHRSVSWYQQTPGQGLQFLFEYFSETQRNKGNFPGRFSGRQFSNSRSEMNVSTLELGDSALYLCASSPGWKDDTEAFFGQGTRLTVV.